This T cell receptor beta chain was sequenced in a study of T cells in Graves' hyperthyroidism and ophthalmopathy (dated by TCRdb to about 2019). The study in broad terms: Peripheral blood was sampled at the time of initial diagnosis, prior to any treatment. TCR V-J signatures able to tell the groups apart were searched for in a discovery cohort of 95 to 100 patients, of whom roughly 42 had Graves' ophthalmopathy and 55 to 65 had stable Graves' hyperthyroidism. Prospective prediction of ophthalmopathy was tested in an independent validation cohort consisting of fewer than 20 hyperthyroidism patients and approximately 16 patients who later progressed to ophthalmopathy. The 90 to 100 discovery patients were randomly split 7:3 into training and test sets. The study also compared thyroid tissue and blood T-cell repertoires from about six Graves' hyperthyroidism patients. Following sampling, methimazole starting at 30 mg daily was given to hyperthyroidism patients, and high-dose intravenous methylprednisolone was given to ophthalmopathy patients. The paper describes TCR Vbeta CDR3 sequencing of 135 peripheral blood samples, made up of under 50 ophthalmopathy patients, roughly 72 hyperthyroidism patients and about 17 progressor patients.

Amplification of TCR beta CDR3 regions was carried out from RNA transcripts. The TCR CDR3 was subjected to a first round of RT-PCR using the HTBI primer set and the Qiagen OneStep RT-PCR kit. Libraries were constructed in a second round of multiplex PCR, after which size selection and purification were performed. Sequencing of the libraries was done on an Illumina HiSeq2000 using paired-end 100 bp reads. The paper's data handling went like this. SOAPnuke was used to process the raw data, removing reads that contained adapters or uncalled bases, had a mean Phred below 15, or lacked an exact match to the constant primer or identifier. COPE v1.2.5 was used to merge high-quality paired reads, and clonotypes were defined as unique nucleotide sequences. MiTCR v1.1 was used to align the clonotypes against IMGT TRBV, TRBD and TRBJ reference segments. The analysis included only V-J combinations with a frequency above 0.0001, which together covered more than 99% of the repertoires. A TCS score was defined as the ratio of F50 (clonal expansion) to E x V (chaos), with BLOSUM62-based TCRdist applied between CDR3 peptides within each V-J. Welch's t-statistics and random forest reduced fewer than 550 V-J features to 13, which were used in a naive Bayes classifier (R e1071). The raw public reads went through TCRdb reprocessing: fastp at Q25, MiXCR clone calling, in-frame beta chains kept. Here each entry gathers all rows of one CDR3 protein and keeps the most common genes and DNA. Clone size and V and J calls follow TCRdb, not the original study. A total of about 400,000 distinct CDR3 sequences appear in this sample, 15% to 19% of them only once. Of the sample, 14% is held by the ten largest clones.

Stable Graves' hyperthyroidism was defined as no progression to ophthalmopathy during 18 months of follow-up. Hyperthyroidism patients were newly diagnosed, with disease duration under 2 months, and aged 18 to 65 years. The study excluded patients with uncontrolled infections, other autoimmune diseases, pregnancy or lactation. Diagnoses relied on clinical symptoms, serum thyroxine and TRAb, thyroid ultrasound and orbital computed tomography. PBMCs were separated from around 9.1 ml of fresh peripheral blood using Ficoll-Paque density gradient centrifugation. Total RNA was extracted using Trizol reagent, and RNA quality was assessed on an Agilent 2100 Bioanalyzer. Of note for this clonotype: Its antigen is not yet known. Per-base quality was not reported, and no clone a single base away is much larger than it.

V drops 0 bases and J drops 3 bases, leaving 11 bases in between. Reading from cysteine to phenylalanine, the CDR3 counts 16 amino acids. Only CDR3 DNA is held: 48 bases, read in frame from base 1. The germline V gene yields ENHRY for CDR1 and SYGVKD for CDR2. Points the paper makes about the study in general: In cross-validation, a model built on a 13 V-J signature told ophthalmopathy apart from stable hyperthyroidism with 87.88% sensitivity and around 84% specificity, and in testing the same model reached 80%/75%. Most expanded thyroid clonotypes (frequency above 0.001) were also found in blood, which suggests that blood repertoires may mirror thyroid immune responses. No statistical method was used to fix the sample size in advance, and group allocation was not hidden from the investigators. In validation, the model predicted progression to ophthalmopathy with just under 71% sensitivity and approximately 72% specificity, a median of about 6.7 months before onset.

This clonotype was sampled from a woman under 30 with Graves' hyperthyroidism. The sequencing input was blood. The V and J genes are TRBV10-3 and TRBJ1-4; the D gene is possibly TRBD1, with 5 bases matching. The DNA reads TGTGCCATCAGTGAGTCAGCGGACACGTCTAATGAAAAACTGTTTTTT. This sequence encodes CAISESADTSNEKLFF.